This TCR beta chain was obtained from a study of Tregs in tolerant kidney transplant recipients. There are 14 residues in the CDR3. V shed 1 base and J shed 5 bases, with 11 bases lying between them. Germline CDR1 reads SGHVS; CDR2 reads FQNEAQ. Related graft donors supplied nonmyeloablative bone marrow transplants, and mixed chimerism was transient. Thawed PBMCs were FACS-sorted into unstimulated CD4+CD25+CD127- regulatory T cells, CD4+CD25- non-regulatory cells, CD4 and CD8 cells. Here immunoSEQ multiplex PCR was the method, and the copy in TCRdb shows in-frame clones only, minus some. The table shows about 64,000 clones, with more than 75% occurring only once. On this clone itself: Its antigen is not identified.

Study-wide findings and caveats: Validation in larger populations is needed because few patients were studied.

The input for sequencing was CD4+ T cells from blood (PBMCs), taken 6 months after the transplant. This TCR was recovered from a human patient who received a combined kidney and bone marrow transplant. Some of these T cells may belong to the graft donor. The chain combines TRBV7-8 with TRBJ1-2; D may be TRBD1 (6 bases). The CDR3 loop reads CASSLGQVGYGYTF. The CDR3 DNA follows: TGTGCCAGCAGCTTAGGACAGGTTGGGTATGGCTACACCTTC.